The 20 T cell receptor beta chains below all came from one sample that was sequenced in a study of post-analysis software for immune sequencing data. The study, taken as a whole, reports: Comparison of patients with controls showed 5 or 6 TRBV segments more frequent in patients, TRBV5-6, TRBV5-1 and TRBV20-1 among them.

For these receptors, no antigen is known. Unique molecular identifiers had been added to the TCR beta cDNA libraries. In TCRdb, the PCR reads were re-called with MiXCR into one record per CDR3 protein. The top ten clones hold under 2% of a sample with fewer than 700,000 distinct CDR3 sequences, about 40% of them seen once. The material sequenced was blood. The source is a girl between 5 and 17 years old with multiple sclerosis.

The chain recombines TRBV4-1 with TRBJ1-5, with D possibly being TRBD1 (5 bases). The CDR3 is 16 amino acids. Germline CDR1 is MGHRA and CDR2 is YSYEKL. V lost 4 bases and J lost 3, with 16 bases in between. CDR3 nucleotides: TGCGCCAGCAGCCTCCGACGGGGGGAAAACAATCAGCCCCAGCATTTT. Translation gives CASSLRRGENNQPQHF.

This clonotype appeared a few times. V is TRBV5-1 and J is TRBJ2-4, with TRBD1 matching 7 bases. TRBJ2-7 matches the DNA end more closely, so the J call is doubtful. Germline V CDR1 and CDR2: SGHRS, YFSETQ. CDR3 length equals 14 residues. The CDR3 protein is CASSLTGAGNEQYF. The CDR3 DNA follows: TGCGCCAGCAGCCTCACAGGGGCTGGGAACGAGCAGTACTTC.

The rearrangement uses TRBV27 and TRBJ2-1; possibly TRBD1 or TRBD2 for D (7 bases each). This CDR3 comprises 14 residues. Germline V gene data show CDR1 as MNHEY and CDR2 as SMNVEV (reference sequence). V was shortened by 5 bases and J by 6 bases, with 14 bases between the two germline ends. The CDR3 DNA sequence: TGTGCCAGCAGTGGGGAGGGGGCCTTCAATGAGCAGTTCTTC. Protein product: CASSGEGAFNEQFF.

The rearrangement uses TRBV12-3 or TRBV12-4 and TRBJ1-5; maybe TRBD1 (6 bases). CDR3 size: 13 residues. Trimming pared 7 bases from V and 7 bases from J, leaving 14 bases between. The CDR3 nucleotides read TGTGCCAGCACCAATAGGGGGAACCAGCCCCAGCATTTT. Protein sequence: CASTNRGNQPQHF.

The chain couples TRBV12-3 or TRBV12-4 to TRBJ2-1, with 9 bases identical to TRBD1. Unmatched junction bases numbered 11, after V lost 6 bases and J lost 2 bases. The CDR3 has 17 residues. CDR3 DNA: TGTGCCAGCAGCCAACCCGGGGACAGGGACCCCTACAATGAGCAGTTCTTC. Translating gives CASSQPGDRDPYNEQFF.

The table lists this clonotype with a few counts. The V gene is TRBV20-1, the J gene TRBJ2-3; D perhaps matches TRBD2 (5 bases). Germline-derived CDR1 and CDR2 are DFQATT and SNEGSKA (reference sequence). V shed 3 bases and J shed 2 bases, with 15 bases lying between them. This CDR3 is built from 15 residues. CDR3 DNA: TGCAGTGCTAGGGGGATCGGGGAACACACAGATACGCAGTATTTT. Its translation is CSARGIGEHTDTQYF.

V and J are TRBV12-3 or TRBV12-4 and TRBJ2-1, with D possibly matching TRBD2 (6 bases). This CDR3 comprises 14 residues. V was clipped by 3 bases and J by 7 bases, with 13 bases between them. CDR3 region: CASSFGRDSNEQFF. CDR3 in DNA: TGTGCCAGCAGTTTTGGTCGGGACTCGAATGAGCAGTTCTTC.

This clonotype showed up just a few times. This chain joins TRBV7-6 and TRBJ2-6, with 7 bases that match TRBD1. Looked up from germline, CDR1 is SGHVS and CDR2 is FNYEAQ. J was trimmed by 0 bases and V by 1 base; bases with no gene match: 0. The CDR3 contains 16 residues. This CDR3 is CASSLGQGSGANVLTF. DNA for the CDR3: TGTGCCAGCAGCTTAGGACAGGGCTCTGGGGCCAACGTCCTGACTTTC.

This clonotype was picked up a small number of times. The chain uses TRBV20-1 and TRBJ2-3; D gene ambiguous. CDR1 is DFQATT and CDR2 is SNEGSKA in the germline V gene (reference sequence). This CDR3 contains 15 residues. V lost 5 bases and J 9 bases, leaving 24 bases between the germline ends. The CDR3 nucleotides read TGCAGTGCTGAGAAGACCCGTACTAATCACCGGACGCAGTATTTT. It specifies CSAEKTRTNHRTQYF.

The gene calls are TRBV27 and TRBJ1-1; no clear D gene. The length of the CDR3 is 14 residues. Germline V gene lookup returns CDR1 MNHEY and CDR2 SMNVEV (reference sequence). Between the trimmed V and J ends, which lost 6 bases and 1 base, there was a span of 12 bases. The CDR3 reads CASSTSGGNTEAFF. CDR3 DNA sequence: TGTGCCAGCAGCACCTCAGGAGGGAACACTGAAGCTTTCTTT.

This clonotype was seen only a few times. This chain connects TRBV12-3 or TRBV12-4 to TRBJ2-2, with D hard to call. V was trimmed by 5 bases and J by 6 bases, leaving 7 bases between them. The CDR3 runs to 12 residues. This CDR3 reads CASSPPAGELFF. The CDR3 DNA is TGTGCCAGCAGTCCTCCGGCCGGGGAGCTGTTTTTT.

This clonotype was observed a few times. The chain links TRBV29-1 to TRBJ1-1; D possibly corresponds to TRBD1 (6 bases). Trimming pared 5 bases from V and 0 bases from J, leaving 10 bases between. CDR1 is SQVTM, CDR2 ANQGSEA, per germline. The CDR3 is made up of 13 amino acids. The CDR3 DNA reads TGCAGCGTTACGGGACACTTGAACACTGAAGCTTTCTTT. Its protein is CSVTGHLNTEAFF.

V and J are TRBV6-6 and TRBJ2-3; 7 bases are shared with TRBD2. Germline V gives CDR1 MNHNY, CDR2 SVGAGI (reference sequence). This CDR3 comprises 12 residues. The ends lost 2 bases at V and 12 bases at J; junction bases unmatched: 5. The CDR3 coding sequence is TGTGCCAGCAGTTACAGCCGAGCGGGACAGTATTTT. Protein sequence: CASSYSRAGQYF.

DNA of the CDR3: TGTGCCAGCAGTTTATCGGGGGGCGATGCCAGTCAGTACTTC. Protein: CASSLSGGDASQYF. This rearrangement joins TRBV12-3 or TRBV12-4 to TRBJ2-7; possible D gene TRBD2, 7 bases. V dropped 2 bases and J dropped 10 bases, with 18 bases sitting between them. The CDR3 loop spans 14 amino acids.

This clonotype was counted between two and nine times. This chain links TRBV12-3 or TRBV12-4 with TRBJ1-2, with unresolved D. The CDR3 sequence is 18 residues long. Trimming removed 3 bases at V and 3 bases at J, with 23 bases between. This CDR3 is CASSFSPPFGIPDYGYTF. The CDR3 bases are TGTGCCAGCAGTTTTTCTCCCCCTTTTGGCATCCCTGACTATGGCTACACCTTC.

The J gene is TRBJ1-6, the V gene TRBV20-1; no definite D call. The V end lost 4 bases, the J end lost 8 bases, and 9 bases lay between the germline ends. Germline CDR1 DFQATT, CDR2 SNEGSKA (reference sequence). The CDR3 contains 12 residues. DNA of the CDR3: TGCAGTGCTACCATGGCCGATTCACCCCTCCACTTT. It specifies CSATMADSPLHF.

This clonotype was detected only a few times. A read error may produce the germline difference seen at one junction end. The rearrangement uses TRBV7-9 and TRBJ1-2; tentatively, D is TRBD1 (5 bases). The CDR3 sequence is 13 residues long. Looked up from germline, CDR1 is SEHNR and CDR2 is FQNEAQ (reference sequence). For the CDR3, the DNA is TGTGCCAGCAGTTTAGGGGAGGACTATGGCTACACCTTC. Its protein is CASSLGEDYGYTF.

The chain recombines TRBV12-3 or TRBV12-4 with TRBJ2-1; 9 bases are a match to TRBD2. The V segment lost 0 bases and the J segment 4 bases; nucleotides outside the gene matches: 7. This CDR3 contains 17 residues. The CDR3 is CASSLAGGRALYNEQFF. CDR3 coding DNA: TGTGCCAGCAGTTTAGCGGGCGGGAGGGCCTTATACAATGAGCAGTTCTTC.

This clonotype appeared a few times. CDR3 in DNA: TGCGCCAGCAGCTTGGTGGCGACTGGTACAAACGAGCAGTACTTC. This gives the protein CASSLVATGTNEQYF. The V gene is TRBV5-1, the J gene TRBJ2-5; D not resolved. The assigned J gene may be wrong: the sequence end matches TRBJ2-7 better. CDR1 and CDR2 (germline): SGHRS, YFSETQ. This CDR3 comprises 15 residues.

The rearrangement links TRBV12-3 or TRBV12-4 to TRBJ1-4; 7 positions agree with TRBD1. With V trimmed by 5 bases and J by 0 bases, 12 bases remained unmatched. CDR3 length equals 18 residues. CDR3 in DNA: TGTGCCAGCAGTCCCCTCGGGACAGCATCTGCAACTAATGAAAAACTGTTTTTT. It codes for CASSPLGTASATNEKLFF.